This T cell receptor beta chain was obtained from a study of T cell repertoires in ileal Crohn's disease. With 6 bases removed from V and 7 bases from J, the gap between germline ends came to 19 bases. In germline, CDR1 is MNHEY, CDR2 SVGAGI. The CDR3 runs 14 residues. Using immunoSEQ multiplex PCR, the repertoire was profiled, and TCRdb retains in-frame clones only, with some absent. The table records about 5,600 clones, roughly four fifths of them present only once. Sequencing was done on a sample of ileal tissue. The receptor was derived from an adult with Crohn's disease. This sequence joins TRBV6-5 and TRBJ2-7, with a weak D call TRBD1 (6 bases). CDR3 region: CASSRDTGMGEQYF. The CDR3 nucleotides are TGTGCCAGCAGCCGGGACACAGGGATGGGGGAGCAGTACTTC.